This is a list of T cell receptor beta chains from one sample in a study of blood T cell repertoires in COVID-19. Data came from immunoSEQ multiplex PCR; TCRdb stores just in-frame clones and leaves some out. The table records under 20,000 clones, 87% of them present only once. Input material: peripheral blood. These receptors all come from a human donor in a cohort sampled during active COVID-19. CDR3s include the opening cysteine and the closing phenylalanine or tryptophan. The D gene is left open where the match is weak. The size of a clone is reported for some rows only, either as once, few or many, or as a class for expanded clones.

V	size	J	D	CDR3	DNA
TRBV9	NA	TRBJ2-2	TRBD2	CASSVVASGKTGELFF	TGTGCCAGCAGCGTAGTGGCTAGCGGGAAAACCGGGGAGCTGTTTTTT
TRBV6-5	NA	TRBJ1-5	TRBD1	CASQDRANSNQPQHF	TGTGCCAGCCAGGACAGGGCGAATAGCAATCAGCCCCAGCATTTT
TRBV4-2	NA	TRBJ2-1	TRBD2	CASSQVAGGDNEQFF	TGTGCCAGCAGCCAAGTAGCGGGAGGGGACAATGAGCAGTTCTTC
TRBV29-1	NA	TRBJ2-1	TRBD2	CSVPPSSGVGYNEQFF	TGCAGCGTTCCTCCCTCTAGCGGGGTGGGCTACAATGAGCAGTTCTTC
TRBV5-5	NA	TRBJ2-7	NA	CASSVRQGYEQYF	TGTGCCAGCAGCGTCAGGCAGGGGTACGAGCAGTACTTC
TRBV11-2	NA	TRBJ1-1	NA	CASSLDPTGRPEAFF	TGTGCCAGCAGCTTAGATCCTACAGGAAGGCCCGAAGCTTTCTTT
TRBV9	NA	TRBJ2-3	TRBD2	CASSVGGRGSTDTQYF	TGTGCCAGCAGCGTAGGCGGGAGGGGAAGCACAGATACGCAGTATTTT
TRBV6-5	NA	TRBJ1-1	NA	CASSEETGMNTEAFF	TGTGCCAGCAGCGAGGAGACAGGTATGAACACTGAAGCTTTCTTT
TRBV28	NA	TRBJ2-3	NA	CASSERVNTQYF	TGTGCCAGCAGCGAACGGGTAAATACGCAGTATTTT
TRBV6-5	NA	TRBJ1-5	NA	CASGGDQPQHF	TGTGCCTCCGGGGGAGATCAGCCCCAGCATTTT
TRBV6-2/TRBV6-3	NA	TRBJ2-2	TRBD2	CASSPRTSGRPGSTGELFF	TGTGCCAGCAGTCCAAGGACTAGCGGGAGGCCCGGATCCACCGGGGAGCTGTTTTTT
TRBV9	NA	TRBJ2-1	NA	CASSVLANSYNEQFF	TGTGCCAGCAGCGTTCTAGCGAACTCCTACAATGAGCAGTTCTTC
TRBV7-2	few	TRBJ1-6	NA	CASSLVAGKDSPLHF	TGTGCCAGCAGCTTAGTCGCAGGGAAGGATTCACCCCTCCACTTT
TRBV6-5	NA	TRBJ2-4	NA	CASSYSGGNIQYF	TGTGCCAGCAGTTACTCCGGGGGTAACATTCAGTACTTC
TRBV24-1	NA	TRBJ2-2	NA	CATSDTGPTGELFF	TGTGCCACCAGTGATACAGGGCCCACCGGGGAGCTGTTTTTT
TRBV6-5	NA	TRBJ2-5	TRBD2	CASMGLAGVYETQYF	TGTGCCAGCATGGGACTAGCGGGAGTATATGAGACCCAGTACTTC
TRBV19	NA	TRBJ2-5	NA	CASSIGTPQETQYF	TGTGCCAGTAGTATAGGAACTCCCCAAGAGACCCAGTACTTC
TRBV18	NA	TRBJ2-5	TRBD2	CASSLKTSGRQETQYF	TGTGCCAGCTCACTGAAGACTAGCGGGAGGCAAGAGACCCAGTACTTC
TRBV11-2	NA	TRBJ1-1	NA	CASSLDLVRVGTEAFF	TGTGCCAGCAGCTTAGACTTGGTCAGGGTGGGGACTGAAGCTTTCTTT
TRBV28	few	TRBJ2-1	TRBD2	CASRGTSGGADEQFF	TGTGCCAGCAGAGGGACTAGCGGTGGGGCCGATGAGCAGTTCTTC
TRBV28	NA	TRBJ2-7	TRBD2	CASSTSGTTYEQYF	TGTGCCAGCAGTACTAGCGGAACAACCTACGAGCAGTACTTC
TRBV28	NA	TRBJ2-7	TRBD2	CASSKREGRYEQYF	TGTGCCAGCAGTAAGCGGGAGGGCCGGTACGAGCAGTACTTC
TRBV10-3	NA	TRBJ2-5	NA	CAISEKGGLGETQYF	TGTGCCATCAGTGAGAAGGGAGGCCTTGGAGAGACCCAGTACTTC
TRBV12-3/TRBV12-4	NA	TRBJ2-7	NA	CTSSSPYEQYF	TGTACCAGCAGTTCTCCCTACGAGCAGTACTTC
TRBV6-5	NA	TRBJ1-2	TRBD1	CASSTGGRYGYTF	TGTGCCAGCAGTACAGGGGGCCGGTATGGCTACACCTTC
TRBV5-1	NA	TRBJ2-5	NA	CASSLASQETQYF	TGCGCCAGCAGCTTGGCCAGTCAAGAGACCCAGTACTTC
TRBV6-7	NA	TRBJ1-1	NA	CASSYPGVDTEAFF	TGTGCCAGCAGTTATCCCGGGGTGGACACTGAAGCTTTCTTT
TRBV3-1/TRBV3-2	once	TRBJ1-1	NA	CASSQDRRITRQAFF	TGTGCCAGCAGCCAAGATAGGCGGATAACAAGGCAAGCTTTCTTT
TRBV6-4	NA	TRBJ2-5	NA	CASSDKVRGQETQYF	TGTGCCAGCAGTGACAAGGTGCGGGGTCAAGAGACCCAGTACTTC
TRBV4-1	NA	TRBJ1-2	TRBD1	CASSQDGTGIHGYTF	TGCGCCAGCAGCCAAGATGGGACAGGGATACATGGCTACACCTTC
TRBV5-8	NA	TRBJ2-1	TRBD2	CASSRGTGRLAGNEQFF	TGTGCCAGCAGCCGGGGGACAGGCCGACTAGCGGGAAATGAGCAGTTCTTC
TRBV7-2	NA	TRBJ2-7	NA	CASSLVGASDADTYEQYF	TGTGCCAGCAGCTTAGTCGGGGCTAGCGACGCTGACACCTACGAGCAGTACTTC
TRBV2	NA	TRBJ2-1	NA	CASSSTESAGWYEQFF	TGTGCCAGCAGCTCAACCGAGTCGGCGGGATGGTATGAGCAGTTCTTC
TRBV27	NA	TRBJ2-2	NA	CASGLRGTGELFF	TGTGCCAGCGGACTCCGGGGCACCGGGGAGCTGTTTTTT
TRBV18	NA	TRBJ2-3	TRBD2	CASFSLTSGSDTQYF	TGTGCCAGCTTCTCCCTGACTAGCGGGTCAGATACGCAGTATTTT
TRBV7-9	NA	TRBJ1-4	TRBD1	CASSLTTGVALENNEKLFF	TGTGCCAGCAGCTTAACAACAGGGGTTGCGCTGGAGAATAATGAAAAACTGTTTTTT
TRBV19	once	TRBJ2-7	NA	CASSGGRGEKYEQYF	TGTGCCAGTAGTGGAGGTCGGGGAGAAAAGTACGAGCAGTACTTC
TRBV7-9	NA	TRBJ1-2	TRBD1	CASSLTRGRRGYGYTF	TGTGCCAGCAGCTTAACCAGGGGGCGCCGCGGCTATGGCTACACCTTC
TRBV19	NA	TRBJ1-1	TRBD1	CASTLGQGGGTEAFF	TGTGCCAGTACCCTCGGGCAGGGGGGAGGCACTGAAGCTTTCTTT
TRBV7-2	NA	TRBJ2-5	TRBD2	CASSYVAGGGQETQYF	TGTGCCAGCAGCTACGTAGCGGGAGGGGGGCAAGAGACCCAGTACTTC
TRBV29-1	NA	TRBJ2-1	TRBD2	CSVEVLASGSDEQFF	TGCAGCGTTGAAGTCCTGGCTAGCGGGAGCGATGAGCAGTTCTTC
TRBV9	once	TRBJ2-3	TRBD2	CASSSLYGGGYTDTQYF	TGTGCCAGCAGCTCCCTTTATGGCGGGGGTTACACAGATACGCAGTATTTT
TRBV6-2/TRBV6-3	NA	TRBJ1-5	NA	CASSSRVDNQPQHF	TGTGCCAGCAGTTCCAGGGTCGACAATCAGCCCCAGCATTTT
TRBV19	few	TRBJ1-2	NA	CASSILTRANYGYTF	TGTGCCAGTAGTATATTAACGAGAGCTAACTATGGCTACACCTTC
TRBV19	NA	TRBJ2-3	NA	CASRRENTDTQYF	TGTGCCAGTAGGCGGGAAAACACAGATACGCAGTATTTT
TRBV9	once	TRBJ2-5	NA	CASSNTGNQETQYF	TGTGCCAGCAGCAACACAGGGAACCAAGAGACCCAGTACTTC
TRBV12-5	NA	TRBJ2-2	TRBD2	CASGLRTSFSNTGELFF	TGTGCTAGTGGTTTGAGGACTAGCTTCTCGAACACCGGGGAGCTGTTTTTT
TRBV30	few	TRBJ1-4	TRBD1	CAWSYGTGDEKLFF	TGTGCCTGGAGTTATGGGACAGGGGATGAAAAACTGTTTTTT
TRBV7-8	NA	TRBJ1-3	TRBD1	CASSTGQGAHSGNTIYF	TGTGCCAGCAGCACCGGACAGGGGGCTCATTCTGGAAACACCATATATTTT
TRBV5-1	NA	TRBJ2-1	NA	CASSLDRVSYNEQFF	TGCGCCAGCAGCTTGGACAGGGTCTCCTACAATGAGCAGTTCTTC
TRBV6-5	few	TRBJ2-1	NA	CASRPPGLHEQFF	TGTGCCAGCAGGCCACCTGGGCTCCATGAGCAGTTCTTC
TRBV7-2	NA	TRBJ2-1	NA	CASTLSRDSGNEQFF	TGTGCCAGCACCCTTTCGCGGGATTCAGGCAATGAGCAGTTCTTC
TRBV28	NA	TRBJ2-7	TRBD1	CASSTQGQGSYEQYF	TGTGCCAGCAGTACCCAGGGACAGGGCAGCTACGAGCAGTACTTC
TRBV6-6	NA	TRBJ1-2	NA	CASSYQGQPNYGYTF	TGTGCCAGCAGTTACCAAGGACAACCTAACTATGGCTACACCTTC
TRBV12-3/TRBV12-4	NA	TRBJ2-2	NA	CASSWDFGELFF	TGTGCCAGCAGTTGGGACTTCGGGGAGCTGTTTTTT
TRBV14	NA	TRBJ1-2	NA	CASSQERNSNLGYTF	TGTGCCAGCAGCCAAGAAAGGAACAGTAACCTCGGCTACACCTTC